This T cell receptor (beta chain) was recovered during a study of cytotoxic CD8 clonotypes in ibrutinib-treated CLL. Findings and caveats of the study: Researchers report that baseline clonality outpaced age-matched healthy donors and tracked circulating CD8+ T-cell counts.

On this clone: Its matching antigen is unknown.

TCRdb's copy holds only in-frame clones and misses some; the assay was immunoSEQ multiplex PCR. The sample lists 70,000 to 80,000 clones; about 84% were seen once. Sequences were derived from PBMCs, sampled at disease progression, from a patient treated with ibrutinib. The receptor was derived from a human donor with chronic lymphocytic leukemia.

This CDR3 is CASLRRDRTYEQYF. The DNA for the CDR3 is TGTGCCAGTTTACGCCGGGACAGAACCTACGAGCAGTACTTC. The chain links TRBV2 to TRBJ2-7; 7 bases fit TRBD1. Germline CDR1 and CDR2: SNHLY and FYNNEI. Trimming took 9 bases from V and 2 from J; bases not matched to a gene: 10. The CDR3 totals 14 residues.